The 17 T cell receptor beta chains below all came from one sample that was sequenced in a study of blood T cell repertoires in COVID-19. Here immunoSEQ multiplex PCR was the method, and the copy in TCRdb shows in-frame clones only, minus some. The top ten clones hold under 2% of a sample with a few hundred thousand clones, roughly 83% of them seen once. The sample consisted of peripheral blood. The receptors were gathered from a woman in her forties or fifties with acute or convalescent COVID-19.

The chain combines TRBV5-1 with TRBJ1-2; 7 bases fit TRBD1. With 4 bases clipped from V and 4 bases from J, the junction kept 4 bases outside the gene matches. The CDR3 has 13 amino acids. Per the germline V gene, CDR1 is SGHRS and CDR2 is YFSETQ. CDR3 loop: CASSPGGGYGYTF. The CDR3 nucleotides are TGCGCCAGCAGCCCAGGGGGAGGCTATGGCTACACCTTC. Looking up the rest from reference TRBV5-1 and TRBJ1-2 gives the full variable domain: KAGVTQTPRYLIKTRGQQVTLSCSPISGHRSVSWYQQTPGQGLQFLFEYFSETQRNKGNFPGRFSGRQFSNSRSEMNVSTLELGDSALYLCASSPGGGYGYTFGSGTRLTVV.

The V gene is TRBV15, the J gene TRBJ2-7; the D gene is possibly TRBD2 (5 bases). Germline CDR1 is LNHNV and CDR2 is YYDKDF (reference sequence). The CDR3 runs 14 residues. V dropped 3 bases and J dropped 3 bases, with 12 bases sitting between them. CDR3 protein: CATSRSSGSYEQYF. CDR3 DNA sequence: TGTGCCACCAGCAGGTCGAGCGGAAGCTACGAGCAGTACTTC.

This chain joins TRBV29-1 and TRBJ2-7, with a weak D call TRBD2 (6 bases). CDR3 length: 12 amino acids. Trimming pared 4 bases from V and 1 base from J, leaving 8 bases between. CDR1 and CDR2 (germline): SQVTM, ANQGSEA. The CDR3: CSVVEGSYEQYF. The CDR3 DNA reads as TGCAGCGTTGTGGAGGGGTCCTACGAGCAGTACTTC.

This clone showed up just once. The V call is TRBV7-2, the J call TRBJ2-1, with 7 nucleotides matching TRBD1. Germline CDR1 and CDR2: SGHTA and FQGNSA. This CDR3 spans 15 amino acids. Trimming removed 5 bases from V and 8 bases from J; junction bases left unmatched: 12. The DNA for the CDR3 is TGTGCCAGCAGCCATCGACAGGGTTTTCCGGATGAGCAGTTCTTC. It codes for CASSHRQGFPDEQFF.

The chain recombines TRBV5-4 with TRBJ2-7; 13 bases match TRBD2. Trimming removed 4 bases from V and 0 bases from J; junction bases left unmatched: 7. In germline, CDR1 is SGHNT, CDR2 YYREEE (reference sequence). This CDR3 has 17 amino acids. For the CDR3, the DNA is TGTGCCAGCAGCCAGACTAGCGGGAGGCCCAGCTCCTACGAGCAGTACTTC. Translating gives CASSQTSGRPSSYEQYF. The whole variable domain, filled in from reference TRBV5-4 and TRBJ2-7, reads ETGVTQSPTHLIKTRGQQVTLRCSSQSGHNTVSWYQQALGQGPQFIFQYYREEENGRGNFPPRFSGLQFPNYSSELNVNALELDDSALYLCASSQTSGRPSSYEQYFGPGTRLTVT.

V and J are TRBV7-2 and TRBJ2-5, with a possible D match to TRBD1 (5 bases). Germline values: CDR1 SGHTA, CDR2 FQGNSA. Trimming shortened V by 1 base and J by 5 bases, and 14 bases separated the two germline ends. This CDR3 has 15 amino acids. The DNA for the CDR3 is TGTGCCAGCAGCTTAGTTTGGTCAAAGGGGGAGACCCAGTACTTC. Translating it yields CASSLVWSKGETQYF.

This chain connects TRBV4-2 to TRBJ1-2; D is perhaps TRBD1 (6 bases). There are 15 residues in the CDR3. With 3 bases removed from V and 5 bases from J, the gap between germline ends came to 16 bases. Germline V gene data show CDR1 as LGHNA and CDR2 as YNFKEQ. The CDR3 DNA reads as TGTGCCAGCAGCCACGGTATACAGGGTCGATATGGCTACACCTTC. It encodes CASSHGIQGRYGYTF.

The V call is TRBV2, the J call TRBJ2-2; D gene uncertain. The CDR3 is 13 amino acids. Trimming pared 7 bases from V and 4 bases from J, leaving 10 bases between. Germline V CDR1 and CDR2: SNHLY, FYNNEI. DNA for the CDR3: TGTGCCAGCAAGATCGGTGGCACCGGGGAGCTGTTTTTT. Protein sequence: CASKIGGTGELFF.

The chain is built from TRBV7-6 and TRBJ1-1; a possible D gene is TRBD1 (5 bases). Trimming removed 1 base at V and 3 bases at J, with 15 bases between. The CDR3 is made up of 16 amino acids. Germline values: CDR1 SGHVS, CDR2 FNYEAQ. The CDR3 is CASSLGGGRADTEAFF. In DNA form, the CDR3 reads TGTGCCAGCAGCTTAGGTGGGGGGAGGGCTGACACTGAAGCTTTCTTT.

The chain couples TRBV2 to TRBJ1-6, with D possibly being TRBD1 (6 bases). Germline V lookup: CDR1 SNHLY, CDR2 FYNNEI. This CDR3 contains 17 residues. Trimming took off 2 bases at V and 4 bases at J, with 15 bases between the two ends. Written as DNA, the CDR3 is TGTGCCAGCAGTGAATCGTGGCAGGGGAGATATAATTCACCCCTCCACTTT. Amino acid sequence: CASSESWQGRYNSPLHF.

This rearrangement joins TRBV10-1 to TRBJ1-2, with TRBD1 as a possible D gene (6 bases). V was cut by 8 bases and J by 2 bases, with 21 bases left in between. Germline values: CDR1 WNHNN, CDR2 SYGVQD (reference sequence). The CDR3 has 16 residues. CDR3 nucleotide sequence: TGCGCCAGCCCGGGGACACCGTATATCGGGAACTATGGCTACACCTTC. This encodes CASPGTPYIGNYGYTF.

J is TRBJ2-2 and V is TRBV19, with D uncertain. Trimming removed 0 bases from V and 0 bases from J, with 14 bases in between. Germline V lookup: CDR1 LNHDA, CDR2 SQIVND (reference sequence). The CDR3 is 18 amino acids. The CDR3 DNA follows: TGTGCCAGTAGTATAGAAGTACTCCTTGCTTCGAACACCGGGGAGCTGTTTTTT. It yields the protein CASSIEVLLASNTGELFF.

This chain connects TRBV29-1 to TRBJ2-1, with TRBD2 matching over 8 bases. Trimming took 6 bases from V and 7 from J; bases not matched to a gene: 11. The length of the CDR3 is 14 residues. From germline, CDR1 is SQVTM and CDR2 ANQGSEA. CDR3 DNA sequence: TGCAGCGTCCGTCGGGTAGCGGGAAATAATGAGCAGTTCTTC. The encoded protein is CSVRRVAGNNEQFF.

This clone showed up just a few times. CDR3 in amino acids: CASSNLGLADSYEQYF. The DNA for the CDR3 is TGTGCCAGCAGTAACCTTGGACTAGCGGACTCCTACGAGCAGTACTTC. J is TRBJ2-7 and V is TRBV2, with TRBD2 identical over 10 bases. The V and J ends lost 5 bases and 0 bases, in that order; junction bases with no gene match: 7. Germline loops: CDR1 SNHLY, CDR2 FYNNEI. This CDR3 has 16 residues. The variable domain in full, with the rest retrieved from reference TRBV2 and TRBJ2-7, is EPEVTQTPSHQVTQMGQEVILRCVPISNHLYFYWYRQILGQKVEFLVSFYNNEISEKSEIFDDQFSVERPDGSNFTLKIRSTKLEDSAMYFCASSNLGLADSYEQYFGPGTRLTVT.

The rearrangement links TRBV7-3 to TRBJ2-1; 7 bases align to TRBD2. J was trimmed by 6 bases and V by 2 bases; bases with no gene match: 13. This CDR3 region has 17 residues. Germline-derived CDR1 and CDR2 are SGHTA and FQGTGA. Here the CDR3 DNA reads TGTGCCAGCAGCTTAGGACCGGGGAGGGCGCAGGTCAATGAGCAGTTCTTC. It codes for CASSLGPGRAQVNEQFF.

The CDR3: CAKTGANYGYTF. Written as DNA, the CDR3 is TGTGCCAAAACAGGGGCTAACTATGGCTACACCTTC. The chain recombines TRBV19 with TRBJ1-2, with 7 bases lining up with TRBD1. J gave up 0 bases and V 10 bases, and 2 bases lay outside the gene matches. The CDR3 loop spans 12 amino acids. Germline assignment: CDR1 LNHDA and CDR2 SQIVND (reference sequence). Complete variable domain (other parts from reference TRBV19 and TRBJ1-2): DGGITQSPKYLFRKEGQNVTLSCEQNLNHDAMYWYRQDPGQGLRLIYYSQIVNDFQKGDIAEGYSVSREKKESFPLTVTSAQKNPTAFYLCAKTGANYGYTFGSGTRLTVV.

The chain combines TRBV7-2 with TRBJ2-7; 12 nucleotides line up with TRBD2. The germline gives CDR1 SGHTA, CDR2 FQGNSA. The CDR3 has 13 residues. The J segment lost 7 bases and the V segment lost 9 bases, leaving 7 bases of the junction unmatched. CDR3 sequence: CASRLAGAEEQYF. CDR3 DNA sequence: TGTGCCAGTAGACTAGCGGGAGCGGAGGAGCAGTACTTC.